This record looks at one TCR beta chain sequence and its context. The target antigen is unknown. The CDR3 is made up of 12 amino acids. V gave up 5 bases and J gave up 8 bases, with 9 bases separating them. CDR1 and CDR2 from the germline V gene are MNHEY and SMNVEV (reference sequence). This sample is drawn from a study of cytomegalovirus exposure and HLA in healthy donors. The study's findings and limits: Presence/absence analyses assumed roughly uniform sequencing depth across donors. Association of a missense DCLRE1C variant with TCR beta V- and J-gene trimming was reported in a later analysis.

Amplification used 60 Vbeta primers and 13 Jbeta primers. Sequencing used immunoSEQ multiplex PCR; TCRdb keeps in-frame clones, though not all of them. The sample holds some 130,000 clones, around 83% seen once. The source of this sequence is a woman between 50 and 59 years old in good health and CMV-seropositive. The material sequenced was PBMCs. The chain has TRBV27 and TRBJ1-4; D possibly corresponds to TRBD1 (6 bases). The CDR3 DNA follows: TGTGCCAGCAGTCTGACAGGAGAAAAACTGTTTTTT. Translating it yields CASSLTGEKLFF. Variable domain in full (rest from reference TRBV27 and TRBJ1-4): EAQVTQNPRYLITVTGKKLTVTCSQNMNHEYMSWYRQDPGLGLRQIYYSMNVEVTDKGDVPEGYKVSRKEKRNFPLILESPSPNQTSLYFCASSLTGEKLFFGSGTQLSVL.